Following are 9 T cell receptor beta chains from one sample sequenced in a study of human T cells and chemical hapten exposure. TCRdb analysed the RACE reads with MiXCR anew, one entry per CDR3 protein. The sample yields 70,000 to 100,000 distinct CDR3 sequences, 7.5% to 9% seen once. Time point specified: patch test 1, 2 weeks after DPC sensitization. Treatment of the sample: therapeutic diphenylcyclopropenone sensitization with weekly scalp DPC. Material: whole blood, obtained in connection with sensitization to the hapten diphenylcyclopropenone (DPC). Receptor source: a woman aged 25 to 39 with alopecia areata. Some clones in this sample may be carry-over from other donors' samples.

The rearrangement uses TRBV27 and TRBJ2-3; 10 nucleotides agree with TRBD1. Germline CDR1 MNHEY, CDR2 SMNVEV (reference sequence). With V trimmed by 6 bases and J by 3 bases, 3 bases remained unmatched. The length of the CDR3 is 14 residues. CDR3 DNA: TGTGCCAGCAGCGGGGACAGGGGTACAGATACGCAGTATTTT. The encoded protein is CASSGDRGTDTQYF.

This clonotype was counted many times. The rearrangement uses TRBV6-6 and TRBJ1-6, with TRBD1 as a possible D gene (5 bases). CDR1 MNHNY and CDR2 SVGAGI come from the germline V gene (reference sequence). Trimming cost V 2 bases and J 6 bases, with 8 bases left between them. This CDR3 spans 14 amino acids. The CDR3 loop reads CASSYSQGNSPLHF. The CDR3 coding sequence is TGTGCCAGCAGTTACAGTCAGGGTAATTCACCCCTCCACTTT.

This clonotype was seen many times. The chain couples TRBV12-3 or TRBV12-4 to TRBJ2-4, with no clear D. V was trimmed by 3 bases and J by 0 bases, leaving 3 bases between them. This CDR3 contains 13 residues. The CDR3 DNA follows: TGTGCCAGCAGTTTGGTAGCCAAAAACATTCAGTACTTC. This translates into CASSLVAKNIQYF.

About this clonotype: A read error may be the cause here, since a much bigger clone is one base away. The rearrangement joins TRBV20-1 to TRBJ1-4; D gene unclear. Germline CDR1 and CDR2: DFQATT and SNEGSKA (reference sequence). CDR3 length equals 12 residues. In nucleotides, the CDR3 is TGCAGTGCTAGAGCGGCTAATGAAAAAATGTTTTTT. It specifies CSARAANEKMFF.

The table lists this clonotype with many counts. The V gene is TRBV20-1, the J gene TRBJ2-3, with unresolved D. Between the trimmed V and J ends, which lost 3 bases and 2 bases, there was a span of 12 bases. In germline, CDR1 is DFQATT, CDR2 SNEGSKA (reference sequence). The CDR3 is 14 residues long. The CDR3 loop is CSASDQLITDTQYF. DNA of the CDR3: TGCAGTGCTAGCGACCAGTTGATCACAGATACGCAGTATTTT.

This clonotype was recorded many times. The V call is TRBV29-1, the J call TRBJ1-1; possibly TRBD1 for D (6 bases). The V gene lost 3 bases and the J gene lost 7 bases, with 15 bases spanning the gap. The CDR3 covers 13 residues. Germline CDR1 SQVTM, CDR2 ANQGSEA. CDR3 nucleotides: TGCAGCGTTGATTTGGGGGGCAGAGGTGAAGCTTTCTTT. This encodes CSVDLGGRGEAFF.

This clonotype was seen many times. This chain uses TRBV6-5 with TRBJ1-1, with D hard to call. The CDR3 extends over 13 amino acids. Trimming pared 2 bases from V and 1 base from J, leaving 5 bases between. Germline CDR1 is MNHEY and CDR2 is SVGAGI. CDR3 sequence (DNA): TGTGCCAGCAGTTACATGGGGAACACTGAAGCTTTCTTT. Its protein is CASSYMGNTEAFF.

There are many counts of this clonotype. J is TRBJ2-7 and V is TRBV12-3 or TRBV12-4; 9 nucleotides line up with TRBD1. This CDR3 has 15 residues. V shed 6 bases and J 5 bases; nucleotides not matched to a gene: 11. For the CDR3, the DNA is TGTGCCAGCAGCCGCTCCGGGACAGGGTCGGACGAGCAGTACTTC. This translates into CASSRSGTGSDEQYF.

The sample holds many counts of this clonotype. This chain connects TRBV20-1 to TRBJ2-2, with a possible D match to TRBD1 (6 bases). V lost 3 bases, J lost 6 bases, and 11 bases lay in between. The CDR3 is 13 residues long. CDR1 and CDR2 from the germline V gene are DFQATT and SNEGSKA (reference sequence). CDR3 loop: CSASTGYAGELFF. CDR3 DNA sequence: TGCAGTGCTAGTACAGGGTACGCCGGGGAGCTGTTTTTT.